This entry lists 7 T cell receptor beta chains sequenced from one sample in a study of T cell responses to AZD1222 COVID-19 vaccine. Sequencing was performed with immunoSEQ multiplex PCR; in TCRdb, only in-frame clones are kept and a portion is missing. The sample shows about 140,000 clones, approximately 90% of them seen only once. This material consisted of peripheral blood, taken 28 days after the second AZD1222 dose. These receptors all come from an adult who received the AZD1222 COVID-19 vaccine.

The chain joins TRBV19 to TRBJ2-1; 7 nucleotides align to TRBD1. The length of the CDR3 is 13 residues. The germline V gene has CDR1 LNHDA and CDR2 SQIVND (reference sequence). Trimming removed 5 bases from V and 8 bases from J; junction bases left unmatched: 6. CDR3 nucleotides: TGTGCCAGTAGTGTGACAGGGTTCCATGAGCAGTTCTTC. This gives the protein CASSVTGFHEQFF.

The CDR3 loop is CAIRAIEELFF. The CDR3 DNA reads as TGTGCCATCAGGGCTATCGAGGAGCTGTTTTTT. V is TRBV10-3 and J is TRBJ2-2; no clear D gene. V gave up 6 bases and J gave up 10 bases, with 9 bases separating them. The germline CDR1 and CDR2 sequences are ENHRY and SYGVKD. CDR3 length: 11 amino acids.

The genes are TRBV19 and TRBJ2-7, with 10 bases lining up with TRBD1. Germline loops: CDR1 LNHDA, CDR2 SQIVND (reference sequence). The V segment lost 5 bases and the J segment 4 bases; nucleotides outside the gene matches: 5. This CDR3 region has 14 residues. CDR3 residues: CASSPGTGVYEQYF. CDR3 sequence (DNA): TGTGCCAGTAGTCCCGGGACAGGGGTTTACGAGCAGTACTTC.

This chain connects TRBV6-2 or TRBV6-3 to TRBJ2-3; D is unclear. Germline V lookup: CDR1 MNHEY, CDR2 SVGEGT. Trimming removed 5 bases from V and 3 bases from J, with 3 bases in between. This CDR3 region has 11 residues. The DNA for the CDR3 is TGTGCCAGCAGTCAAACAGATACGCAGTATTTT. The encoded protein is CASSQTDTQYF.

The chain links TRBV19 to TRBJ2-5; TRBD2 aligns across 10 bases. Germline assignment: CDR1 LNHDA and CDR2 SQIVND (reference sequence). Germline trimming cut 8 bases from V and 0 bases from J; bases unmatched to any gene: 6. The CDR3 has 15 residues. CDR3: CASAGSGGDQETQYF. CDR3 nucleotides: TGTGCCAGTGCGGGGAGCGGGGGGGACCAAGAGACCCAGTACTTC.

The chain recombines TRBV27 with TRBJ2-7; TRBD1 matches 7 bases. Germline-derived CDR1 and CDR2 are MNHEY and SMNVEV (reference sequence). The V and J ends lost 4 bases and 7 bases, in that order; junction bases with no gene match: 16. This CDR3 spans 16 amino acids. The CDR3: CASSSMGQPRLEEQYF. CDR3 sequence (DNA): TGTGCCAGCAGTTCGATGGGACAGCCGAGGTTGGAAGAGCAGTACTTC.

Here the CDR3 DNA reads TGCGCCAGCAGCCTAACGCAGGGTCAAGAGACCCAGTACTTC. Residues: CASSLTQGQETQYF. The chain recombines TRBV4-1 with TRBJ2-5; a possible D gene is TRBD1 (5 bases). V gave up 4 bases and J gave up 2 bases, with 11 bases separating them. This CDR3 has 14 residues. Per the germline V gene, CDR1 is MGHRA and CDR2 is YSYEKL.